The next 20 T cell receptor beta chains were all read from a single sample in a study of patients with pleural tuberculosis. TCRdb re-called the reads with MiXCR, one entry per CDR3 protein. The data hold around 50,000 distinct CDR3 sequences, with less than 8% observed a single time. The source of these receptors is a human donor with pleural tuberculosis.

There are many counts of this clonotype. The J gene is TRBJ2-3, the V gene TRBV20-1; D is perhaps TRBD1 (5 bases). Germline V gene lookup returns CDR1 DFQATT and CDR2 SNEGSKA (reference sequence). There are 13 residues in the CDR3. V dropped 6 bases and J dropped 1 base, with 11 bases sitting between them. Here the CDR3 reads CSAPDKRTDTQYF. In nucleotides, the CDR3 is TGCAGTGCCCCGGACAAACGCACAGATACGCAGTATTTT.

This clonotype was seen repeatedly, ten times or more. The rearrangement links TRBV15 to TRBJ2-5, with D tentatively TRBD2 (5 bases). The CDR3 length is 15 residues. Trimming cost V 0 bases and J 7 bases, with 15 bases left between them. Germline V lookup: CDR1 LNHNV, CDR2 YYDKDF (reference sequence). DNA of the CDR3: TGTGCCACCAGCAGAGATCCCCGAGGACTTGGGACCCAGTACTTC. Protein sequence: CATSRDPRGLGTQYF.

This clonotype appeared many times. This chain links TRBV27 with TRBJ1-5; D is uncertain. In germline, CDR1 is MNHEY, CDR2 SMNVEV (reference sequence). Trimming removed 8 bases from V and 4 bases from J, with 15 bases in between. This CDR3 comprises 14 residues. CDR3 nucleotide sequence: TGTGCCAGCCCTCTGGGCCCGCTAAATCAGCCCCAGCATTTT. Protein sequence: CASPLGPLNQPQHF.

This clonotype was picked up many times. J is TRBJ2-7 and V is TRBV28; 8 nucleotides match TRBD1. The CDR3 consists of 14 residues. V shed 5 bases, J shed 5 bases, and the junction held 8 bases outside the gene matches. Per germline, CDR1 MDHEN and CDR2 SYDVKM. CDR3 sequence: CASSPLGQGHEQYF. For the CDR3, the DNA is TGTGCCAGCAGTCCTCTCGGACAGGGCCACGAGCAGTACTTC. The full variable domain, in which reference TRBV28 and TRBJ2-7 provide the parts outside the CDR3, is DVKVTQSSRYLVKRTGEKVFLECVQDMDHENMFWYRQDPGLGLRLIYFSYDVKMKEKGDIPEGYSVSREKKERFSLILESASTNQTSMYLCASSPLGQGHEQYFGPGTRLTVT.

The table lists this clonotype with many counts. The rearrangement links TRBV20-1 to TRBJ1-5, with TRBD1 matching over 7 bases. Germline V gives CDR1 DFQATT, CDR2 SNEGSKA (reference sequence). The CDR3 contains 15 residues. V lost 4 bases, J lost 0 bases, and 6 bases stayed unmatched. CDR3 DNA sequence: TGCAGTGCTACGGAGGGACAGTATAGCAATCAGCCCCAGCATTTT. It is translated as CSATEGQYSNQPQHF.

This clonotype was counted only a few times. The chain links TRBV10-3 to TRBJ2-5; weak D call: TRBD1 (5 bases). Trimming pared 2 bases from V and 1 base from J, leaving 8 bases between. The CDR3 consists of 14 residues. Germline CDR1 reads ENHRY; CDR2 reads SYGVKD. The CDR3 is CAISEKTGQETQYF. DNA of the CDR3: TGTGCCATCAGTGAGAAAACAGGCCAAGAGACCCAGTACTTC.

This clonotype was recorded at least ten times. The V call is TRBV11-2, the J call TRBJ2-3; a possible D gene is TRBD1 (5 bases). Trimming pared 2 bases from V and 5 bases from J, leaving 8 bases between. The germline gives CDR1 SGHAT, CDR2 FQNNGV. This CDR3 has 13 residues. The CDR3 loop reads CASSLSGKDTQYF. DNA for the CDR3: TGTGCCAGCAGCTTATCAGGGAAAGATACGCAGTATTTT. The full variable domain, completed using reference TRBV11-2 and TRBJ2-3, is EAGVAQSPRYKIIEKRQSVAFWCNPISGHATLYWYQQILGQGPKLLIQFQNNGVVDDSQLPKDRFSAERLKGVDSTLKIQPAKLEDSAVYLCASSLSGKDTQYFGPGTRLTVL.

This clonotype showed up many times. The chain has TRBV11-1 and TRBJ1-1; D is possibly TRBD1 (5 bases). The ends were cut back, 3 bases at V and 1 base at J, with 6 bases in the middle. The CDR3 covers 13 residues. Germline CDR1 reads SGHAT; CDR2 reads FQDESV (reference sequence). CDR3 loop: CASSFDRNTEAFF. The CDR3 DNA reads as TGTGCCAGCAGCTTCGACAGGAACACTGAAGCTTTCTTT.

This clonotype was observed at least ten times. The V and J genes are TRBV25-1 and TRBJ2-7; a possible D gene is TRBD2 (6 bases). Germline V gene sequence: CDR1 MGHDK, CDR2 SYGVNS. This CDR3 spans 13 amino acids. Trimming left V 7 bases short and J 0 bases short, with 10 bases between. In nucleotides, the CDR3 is TGTGCCAGCATGGACGGGAGCTCCTACGAGCAGTACTTC. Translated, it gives CASMDGSSYEQYF.

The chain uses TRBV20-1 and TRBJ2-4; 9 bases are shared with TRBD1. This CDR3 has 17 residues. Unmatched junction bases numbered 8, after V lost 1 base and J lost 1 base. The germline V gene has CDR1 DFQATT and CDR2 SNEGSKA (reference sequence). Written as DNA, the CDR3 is TGCAGTGCTAGAGGGGGGTCGGGACAGGGTGCCAAAAACATTCAGTACTTC. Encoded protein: CSARGGSGQGAKNIQYF.

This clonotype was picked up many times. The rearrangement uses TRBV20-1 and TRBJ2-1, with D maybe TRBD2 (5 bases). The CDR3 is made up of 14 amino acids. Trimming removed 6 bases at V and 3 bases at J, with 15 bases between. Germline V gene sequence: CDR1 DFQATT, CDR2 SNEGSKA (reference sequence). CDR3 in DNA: TGCAGTGCGACCCTTCCTCGGGGCTACAATGAGCAGTTCTTC. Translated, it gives CSATLPRGYNEQFF.

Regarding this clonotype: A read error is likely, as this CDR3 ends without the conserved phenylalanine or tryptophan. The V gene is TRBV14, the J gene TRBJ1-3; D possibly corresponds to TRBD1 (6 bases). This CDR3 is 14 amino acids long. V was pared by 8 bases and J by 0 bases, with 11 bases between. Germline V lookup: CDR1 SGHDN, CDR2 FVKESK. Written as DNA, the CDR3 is TGTGCCAGCGGCCGACAGGCCTCTGGAAACACCATATATTCT. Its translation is CASGRQASGNTIYS.

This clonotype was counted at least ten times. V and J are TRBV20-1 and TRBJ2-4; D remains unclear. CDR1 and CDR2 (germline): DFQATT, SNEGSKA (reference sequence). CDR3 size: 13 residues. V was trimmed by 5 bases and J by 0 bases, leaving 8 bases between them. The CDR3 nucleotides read TGCAGTGCTTTGACACCAGCCAAAAACATTCAGTACTTC. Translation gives CSALTPAKNIQYF.

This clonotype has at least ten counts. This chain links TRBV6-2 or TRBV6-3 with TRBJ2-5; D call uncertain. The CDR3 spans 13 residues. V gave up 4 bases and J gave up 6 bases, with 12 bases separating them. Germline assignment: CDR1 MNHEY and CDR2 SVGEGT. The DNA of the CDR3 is TGTGCCAGCAGTTCCAACATCGGCCAGACCCAGTACTTC. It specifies CASSSNIGQTQYF.

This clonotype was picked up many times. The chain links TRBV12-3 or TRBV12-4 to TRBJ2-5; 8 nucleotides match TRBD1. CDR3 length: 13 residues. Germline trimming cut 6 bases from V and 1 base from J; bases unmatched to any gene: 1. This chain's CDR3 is CASSGTGQETQYF. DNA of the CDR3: TGTGCCAGCAGCGGGACAGGCCAAGAGACCCAGTACTTC.

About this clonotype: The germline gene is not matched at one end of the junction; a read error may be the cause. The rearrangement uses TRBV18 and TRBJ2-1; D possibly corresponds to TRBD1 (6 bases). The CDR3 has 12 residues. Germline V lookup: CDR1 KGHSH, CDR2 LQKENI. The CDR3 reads CASSPQGPEQFF. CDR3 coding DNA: TGTGCCAGCTCCCCACAGGGCCCTGAGCAGTTCTTC.

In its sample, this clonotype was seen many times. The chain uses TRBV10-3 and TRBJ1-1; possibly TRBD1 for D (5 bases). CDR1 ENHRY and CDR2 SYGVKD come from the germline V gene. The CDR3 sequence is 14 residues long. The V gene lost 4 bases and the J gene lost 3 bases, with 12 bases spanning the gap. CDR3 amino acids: CAISAEGPYTEAFF. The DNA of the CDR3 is TGTGCCATCAGTGCGGAGGGGCCGTACACTGAAGCTTTCTTT.

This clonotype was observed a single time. This CDR3 is CASSLLPTDTQYF. The CDR3 bases are TGCGCCAGCAGCTTGTTACCCACAGATACGCAGTATTTT. The chain couples TRBV5-1 to TRBJ2-3; D ambiguous. Trimming removed 1 base from V and 2 bases from J, with 5 bases in between. This CDR3 spans 13 amino acids. Looked up from germline, CDR1 is SGHRS and CDR2 is YFSETQ. Looking up the rest from reference TRBV5-1 and TRBJ2-3 gives the full variable domain: KAGVTQTPRYLIKTRGQQVTLSCSPISGHRSVSWYQQTPGQGLQFLFEYFSETQRNKGNFPGRFSGRQFSNSRSEMNVSTLELGDSALYLCASSLLPTDTQYFGPGTRLTVL.

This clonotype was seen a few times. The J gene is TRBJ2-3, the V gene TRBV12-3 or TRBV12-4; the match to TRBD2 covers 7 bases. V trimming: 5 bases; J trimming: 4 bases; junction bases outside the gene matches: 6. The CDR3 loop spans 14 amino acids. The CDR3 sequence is CASSPLTSPDTQYF. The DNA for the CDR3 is TGTGCCAGCAGTCCACTGACTAGCCCAGATACGCAGTATTTT.

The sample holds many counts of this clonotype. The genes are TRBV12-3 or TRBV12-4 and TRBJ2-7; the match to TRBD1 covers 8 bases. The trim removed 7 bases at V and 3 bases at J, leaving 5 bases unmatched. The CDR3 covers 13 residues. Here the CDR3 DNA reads TGTGCCAGCACCAGGACAGGGAGCTACGAGCAGTACTTC. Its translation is CASTRTGSYEQYF.